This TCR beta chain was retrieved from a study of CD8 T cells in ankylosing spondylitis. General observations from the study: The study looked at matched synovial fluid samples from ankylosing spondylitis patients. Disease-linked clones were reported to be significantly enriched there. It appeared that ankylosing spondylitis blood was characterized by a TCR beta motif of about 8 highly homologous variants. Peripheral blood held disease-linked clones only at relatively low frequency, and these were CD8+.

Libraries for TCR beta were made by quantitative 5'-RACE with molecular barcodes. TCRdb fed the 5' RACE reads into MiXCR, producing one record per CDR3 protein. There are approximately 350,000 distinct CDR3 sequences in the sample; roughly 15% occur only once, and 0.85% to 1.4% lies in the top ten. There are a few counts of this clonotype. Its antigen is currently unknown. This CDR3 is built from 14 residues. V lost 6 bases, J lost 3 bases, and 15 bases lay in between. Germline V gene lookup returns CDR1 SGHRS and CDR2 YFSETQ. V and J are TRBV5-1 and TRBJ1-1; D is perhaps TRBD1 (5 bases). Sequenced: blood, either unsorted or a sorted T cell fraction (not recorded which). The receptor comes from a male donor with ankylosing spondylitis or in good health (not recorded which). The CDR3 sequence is CASKFARVDTEAFF. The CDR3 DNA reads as TGCGCCAGCAAATTTGCCAGGGTGGACACTGAAGCTTTCTTT.